Listed here are 29 T cell receptor beta chains from one sample, sequenced in a study of blood T cell repertoires in COVID-19 (TCRdb year 2020). Receptor amplification or capture employed the immunoSEQ multiplex PCR assay. TCRdb retrieved this table from immuneACCESS and kept in-frame rearrangements only. Not all clones are present; in checked studies, unresolved V genes account for under half, and no reason is known for the remainder. The sample table lists about 190,000 clones, 80% to 85% of them with a count of one. Of the sample, 20% is held by the ten largest clones. Sequenced input: peripheral blood. Every receptor here comes from a human donor in a cohort sampled during active COVID-19.

This sequence joins TRBV2 and TRBJ2-1; D is unresolved. V was trimmed by 7 bases and J by 12 bases, leaving 13 bases between them. Germline CDR1 and CDR2: SNHLY and FYNNEI. The CDR3 is made up of 11 amino acids. CDR3: CASKYFSMQFF. CDR3 sequence (DNA): TGTGCCAGCAAGTATTTTTCTATGCAGTTCTTC.

In its sample, this clone was seen once. This chain uses TRBV7-5 with TRBJ1-4; the DNA was not used to check the table's D call, TRBD1. TRBV7-5 is assigned pseudogene status. This CDR3 has 18 residues. CDR3 DNA sequence: TGTGCCAGAAGCTTTGCCTCACACAGGGCCGAGTTAAATGAAAAACTGTTTTTT. It translates to CARSFASHRAELNEKLFF.

The rearrangement uses TRBV4-1 and TRBJ2-1; TRBD2 agrees at 16 bases. Germline V lookup: CDR1 MGHRA, CDR2 YSYEKL. Losses at the gene ends were 2 bases for V and 5 bases for J; bases not matched to a gene: 9. The length of the CDR3 is 19 residues. The CDR3 region has the DNA TGCGCCAGCAGCCAATCTGGGACTAGCGGGGGGGGCGCCAACAATGAGCAGTTCTTC. It codes for CASSQSGTSGGGANNEQFF.

This clone was observed a single time. The CDR3 here is CASSMGQGAKAYEQYF. Written as DNA, the CDR3 is TGCGCCAGCAGCATGGGACAGGGGGCGAAGGCCTACGAGCAGTACTTC. The gene calls are TRBV5-1 and TRBJ2-7; 12 bases fit TRBD1. The CDR3 covers 16 residues. After removal of 4 bases from V and 2 bases from J, the junction contained 7 bases not matched to a gene. The germline gives CDR1 SGHRS, CDR2 YFSETQ.

The CDR3: CASSIGAVSQETQYF. CDR3 bases: TGTGCCAGTAGTATAGGAGCGGTCAGCCAAGAGACCCAGTACTTC. The V call is TRBV19, the J call TRBJ2-5, with D possibly being TRBD2 (5 bases). This CDR3 region has 15 residues. The germline CDR1 and CDR2 sequences are LNHDA and SQIVND (reference sequence). V was cut by 1 base and J by 1 base, with 10 bases left in between.

The chain combines TRBV6-1 with TRBJ2-1; 13 positions match TRBD2. With V trimmed by 3 bases and J by 5 bases, 4 bases remained unmatched. The CDR3 sequence is 16 residues long. The germline CDR1 and CDR2 sequences are MNHNS and SASEGT. The CDR3 region is CASSEPGLAGNNEQFF. CDR3 sequence (DNA): TGTGCCAGCAGTGAGCCGGGACTAGCGGGAAACAATGAGCAGTTCTTC.

The CDR3 region is CASSRNQISYNEQFF. CDR3 coding DNA: TGTGCCAGCAGTCGTAACCAGATTTCCTACAATGAGCAGTTCTTC. This chain uses TRBV6-5 with TRBJ2-1; D uncertain. Germline V gene sequence: CDR1 MNHEY, CDR2 SVGAGI. The CDR3 covers 15 residues. Trimming shortened V by 5 bases and J by 1 base, and 12 bases separated the two germline ends.

This clone appeared a few times. The genes are TRBV20-1 and TRBJ1-1, with D possibly matching TRBD1 (5 bases). Germline V gene sequence: CDR1 DFQATT, CDR2 SNEGSKA (reference sequence). V lost 3 bases and J lost 7, with 9 bases in between. CDR3 length: 11 amino acids. The CDR3 nucleotides are TGCAGTGCTAGCGGGGGGTTTGAAGCTTTCTTT. This codes for CSASGGFEAFF.

The chain links TRBV11-2 to TRBJ2-2, with 7 nucleotides matching TRBD2. Germline-derived CDR1 and CDR2 are SGHAT and FQNNGV. V was pared by 5 bases and J by 5 bases, with 8 bases of the junction left unmatched. The CDR3 has 15 amino acids. The CDR3 coding sequence is TGTGCCAGCAGCCCGAGCGGGGTAGGGACCGGGGAGCTGTTTTTT. This translates into CASSPSGVGTGELFF. Combining the CDR3 with reference TRBV11-2 and TRBJ2-2 gives the whole variable domain EAGVAQSPRYKIIEKRQSVAFWCNPISGHATLYWYQQILGQGPKLLIQFQNNGVVDDSQLPKDRFSAERLKGVDSTLKIQPAKLEDSAVYLCASSPSGVGTGELFFGEGSRLTVL.

This clone was found once. A junction end diverges from the germline sequence, so it may reflect a read error. J is TRBJ1-1 and V is TRBV3-1 (or the pseudogene TRBV3-2); perhaps TRBD1 as D (5 bases). CDR3 size: 13 residues. Germline V gene lookup returns CDR1 LGHDT and CDR2 YNNKEL (reference sequence). The CDR3, as DNA: TGTGCCAGCAGCCAAGATCTTTCCCGTGTAGGGGACTTT. It encodes CASSQDLSRVGDF.

About this clone: Other DNA sequences in the same sample also yield this CDR3. The chain is built from TRBV18 and TRBJ1-2; D not resolved. From germline, CDR1 is KGHSH and CDR2 LQKENI. V lost 3 bases and J lost 3, with 8 bases in between. The CDR3 has 13 residues. This chain's CDR3 is CASSPGGDYGYTF. The CDR3 nucleotides read TGTGCCAGCTCACCGGGCGGGGACTATGGCTACACCTTC.

This clone was seen only a few times. The rearrangement links TRBV5-1 to TRBJ1-2, with 9 bases that match TRBD1. Germline V gives CDR1 SGHRS, CDR2 YFSETQ. J lost 12 bases, V lost 5 bases, and 8 bases had no gene match. The CDR3 spans 12 residues. Written as DNA, the CDR3 is TGCGCCAGCAGTCCCGGGACAGGGTCACACACCTTC. Translation: CASSPGTGSHTF.

This chain uses TRBV6-5 with TRBJ1-5; D is perhaps TRBD1 (5 bases). This CDR3 region has 14 residues. The V end was cut by 5 bases, the J end by 5 bases, with 13 bases between. Germline V gene lookup returns CDR1 MNHEY and CDR2 SVGAGI. CDR3 coding DNA: TGTGCCAGCAGTCGGTCAGGGCTGGATCAGCCCCAGCATTTT. Translated: CASSRSGLDQPQHF.

The chain employs TRBV20-1 and TRBJ2-3; D is unresolved. The CDR3 loop spans 11 amino acids. V gave up 2 bases and J gave up 6 bases, with 6 bases separating them. In germline, CDR1 is DFQATT, CDR2 SNEGSKA (reference sequence). For the CDR3, the DNA is TGCAGTGCTAGACCAATGGATACGCAGTATTTT. It is translated as CSARPMDTQYF.

The V call is TRBV4-1, the J call TRBJ1-2; D not resolved. V lost 1 base, J lost 4 bases, and 13 bases lay in between. This CDR3 is 15 amino acids long. Germline-derived CDR1 and CDR2 are MGHRA and YSYEKL. DNA for the CDR3: TGCGCCAGCAGCCAAGGTGAGGCGCCGTTCTATGGCTACACCTTC. Protein sequence: CASSQGEAPFYGYTF.

This rearrangement joins TRBV5-8 to TRBJ1-6, with 7 bases matching TRBD1. The length of the CDR3 is 14 residues. The V segment lost 0 bases and the J segment 10 bases; nucleotides outside the gene matches: 4. Germline assignment: CDR1 SGHTS and CDR2 YDEGEE. CDR3 amino acids: CASSLGQGWSPLHF. The CDR3 region has the DNA TGTGCCAGCAGCTTGGGACAGGGTTGGTCACCCCTCCACTTT.

The chain joins TRBV2 to TRBJ1-5, with TRBD1 as a possible D gene (5 bases). Germline assignment: CDR1 SNHLY and CDR2 FYNNEI. V lost 1 base to trimming and J lost 4 bases, with 11 bases between them. This CDR3 spans 15 amino acids. In nucleotides, the CDR3 is TGTGCCAGCAGTGAAGACGGGGGGAGTAATCAGCCCCAGCATTTT. Translation: CASSEDGGSNQPQHF.

This sequence joins TRBV5-6 and TRBJ2-6; tentative D call: TRBD1 (6 bases). The V gene lost 7 bases and the J gene lost 0 bases, with 11 bases spanning the gap. The CDR3 consists of 15 residues. Germline loops: CDR1 SGHDT, CDR2 YYEEEE. CDR3 loop: CASGGHNSGANVLTF. The CDR3, as DNA: TGTGCCAGCGGGGGACACAACTCTGGGGCCAACGTCCTGACTTTC.

This rearrangement joins TRBV3-1 (or the pseudogene TRBV3-2) to TRBJ2-1; 9 bases are a match to TRBD2. CDR1 and CDR2 from the germline V gene are LGHDT and YNNKEL (reference sequence). V was pared by 3 bases and J by 10 bases, with 10 bases of the junction left unmatched. The CDR3 sequence is 15 residues long. The CDR3 coding sequence is TGTGCCAGCAGCCAGACCAGCGGGGGGTGGTCGGAGCAGTTCTTC. As protein: CASSQTSGGWSEQFF.

The chain joins TRBV7-9 to TRBJ1-4; D is unclear. Trimming took 4 bases from V and 8 from J, leaving 17 bases between them. The germline CDR1 and CDR2 sequences are SEHNR and FQNEAQ (reference sequence). CDR3 length equals 15 residues. The CDR3 nucleotides read TGTGCCAGCAGCTGGGAGGGCGGACCGGGGGAAAAACTGTTTTTT. Translating gives CASSWEGGPGEKLFF.

Relative to its sample, this clone is medium-sized. CDR3: CASSQEIGSSYNSPLHF. Written as DNA, the CDR3 is TGTGCCAGCAGCCAAGAGATAGGGAGCTCCTATAATTCACCCCTCCACTTT. The chain employs TRBV3-1 (or the pseudogene TRBV3-2) and TRBJ1-6; D gene uncertain. Germline V CDR1 and CDR2: LGHDT, YNNKEL (reference sequence). The V and J ends lost 0 bases and 0 bases respectively, with 9 bases between them. The CDR3 has 17 amino acids.

The V and J genes are TRBV5-1 and TRBJ2-5, with D unresolved. V was trimmed by 1 base and J by 5 bases, leaving 12 bases between them. The CDR3 length is 14 residues. Germline assignment: CDR1 SGHRS and CDR2 YFSETQ. CDR3 nucleotides: TGCGCCAGCAGCTTGTTTACACAGACGGAGACCCAGTACTTC. Translation gives CASSLFTQTETQYF.

The J gene is TRBJ2-2, the V gene TRBV4-2, with D perhaps matching TRBD2 (6 bases). Trimming removed 0 bases at V and 5 bases at J, with 10 bases between. The CDR3 is 15 amino acids. CDR1 is LGHNA and CDR2 is YNFKEQ in the germline V gene. The CDR3 bases are TGTGCCAGCAGCCAAGAGGAGGGGCTGACCGGGGAGCTGTTTTTT. Its protein is CASSQEEGLTGELFF.

The genes are TRBV3-1 (or the pseudogene TRBV3-2) and TRBJ2-5; 8 bases are a match to TRBD2. Germline V gene lookup returns CDR1 LGHDT and CDR2 YNNKEL (reference sequence). V lost 4 bases, J lost 5 bases, and 6 bases stayed unmatched. The CDR3 has 14 amino acids. CDR3 in DNA: TGTGCCAGCAGCCTACGGGGGGGAGGGGAGACCCAGTACTTC. Translating gives CASSLRGGGETQYF.

The rearrangement joins TRBV3-1 (or the pseudogene TRBV3-2) to TRBJ2-3; 13 positions match TRBD2. CDR1 is LGHDT and CDR2 is YNNKEL in the germline V gene (reference sequence). The CDR3 runs 17 residues. Germline trimming cut 1 base from V and 6 bases from J; bases unmatched to any gene: 7. The CDR3 coding sequence is TGTGCCAGCAGCCAAGTGCCGACTAGCGGGGGGATGGATACGCAGTATTTT. This translates into CASSQVPTSGGMDTQYF.

The V gene is TRBV11-2, the J gene TRBJ1-1; 8 bases match TRBD1. V gave up 3 bases and J gave up 7 bases; unmatched junction bases: 13. Germline CDR1 is SGHAT and CDR2 is FQNNGV. The CDR3 consists of 16 residues. CDR3 sequence (DNA): TGTGCCAGCAGCTTCAGCTTCGCAGGGGGCTTAGGTGAAGCTTTCTTT. Its protein product is CASSFSFAGGLGEAFF.

The rearrangement links TRBV7-9 to TRBJ2-1; 9 bases agree with TRBD1. Germline values: CDR1 SEHNR, CDR2 FQNEAQ (reference sequence). This CDR3 has 15 amino acids. V lost 5 bases, J lost 6 bases, and 8 bases stayed unmatched. In DNA form, the CDR3 reads TGTGCCAGCAGCCTTGGGACAGGGAGTCTCAATGAGCAGTTCTTC. Residues: CASSLGTGSLNEQFF.

This chain joins TRBV2 and TRBJ2-7; 7 bases line up with TRBD1. The CDR3 spans 13 residues. V lost 5 bases to trimming and J lost 3 bases; unmatched junction nucleotides: 4. From germline, CDR1 is SNHLY and CDR2 FYNNEI. DNA of the CDR3: TGTGCCAGCAGTCAACAGGGGATCTACGAGCAGTACGTC. As protein: CASSQQGIYEQYV.

This chain connects TRBV2 to TRBJ2-5; D is unclear. This CDR3 region has 13 residues. The V and J ends lost 7 bases and 2 bases respectively, with 11 bases between them. Germline V gene data show CDR1 as SNHLY and CDR2 as FYNNEI. The CDR3 reads CASIERVQETQYF. CDR3 DNA: TGTGCCAGCATTGAGCGTGTGCAAGAGACCCAGTACTTC. The full variable domain, rest sourced from reference TRBV2 and TRBJ2-5, is EPEVTQTPSHQVTQMGQEVILRCVPISNHLYFYWYRQILGQKVEFLVSFYNNEISEKSEIFDDQFSVERPDGSNFTLKIRSTKLEDSAMYFCASIERVQETQYFGPGTRLLVL.